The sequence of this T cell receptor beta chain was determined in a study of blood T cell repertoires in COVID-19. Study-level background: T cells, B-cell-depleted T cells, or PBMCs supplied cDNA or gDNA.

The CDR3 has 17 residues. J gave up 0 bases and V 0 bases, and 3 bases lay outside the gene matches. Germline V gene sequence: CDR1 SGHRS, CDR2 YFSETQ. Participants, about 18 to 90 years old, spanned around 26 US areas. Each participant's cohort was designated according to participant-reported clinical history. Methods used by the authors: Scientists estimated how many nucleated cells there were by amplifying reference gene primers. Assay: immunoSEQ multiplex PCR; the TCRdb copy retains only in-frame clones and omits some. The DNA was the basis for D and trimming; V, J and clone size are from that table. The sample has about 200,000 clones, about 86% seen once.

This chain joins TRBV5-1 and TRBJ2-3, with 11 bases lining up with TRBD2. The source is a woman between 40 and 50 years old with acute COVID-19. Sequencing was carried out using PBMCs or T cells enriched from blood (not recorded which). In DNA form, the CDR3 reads TGCGCCAGCAGCTTGGGACTAGCGGGAACTAGCACAGATACGCAGTATTTT. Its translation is CASSLGLAGTSTDTQYF.